This record covers a single T cell receptor (beta chain). No antigen is known for it. The data were obtained in a study of T cell responses to AZD1222 COVID-19 vaccine. Study-level results: At baseline, seropositivity was found in only six or seven AZD1222 recipients. Nearly half of unique spike-specific TCRs reportedly avoided B.1.351 and B.1.1.7 mutated regions. Regions 160-218 and 743-854 dominated among vaccine-associated CD4 TCRs spanning spike. Clonal diversity was possibly underestimated, and white British individuals and females predominated among donors.

Using immunoSEQ multiplex PCR, the repertoire was profiled, and TCRdb retains in-frame clones only, with some absent. The data contain fewer than 150,000 clones, around nine tenths of them singletons. The V end lost 3 bases, the J end lost 7 bases, and 18 bases lay between the germline ends. CDR1 is MGHRA, CDR2 YSYEKL, per germline. This CDR3 is built from 15 residues. The sequence derives from an adult who received the AZD1222 COVID-19 vaccine. The chain couples TRBV4-1 to TRBJ1-1; tentative D call: TRBD1 (5 bases). The input for sequencing was peripheral blood, taken 28 days after the second AZD1222 dose. CDR3 sequence: CASSHNRAFGGEAFF. The CDR3 coding sequence is TGCGCCAGCAGCCATAATCGCGCATTCGGGGGTGAAGCTTTCTTT.